This paragraph covers one T cell receptor (beta chain) sequence. The data are from a study of identical twins. V was shortened by 5 bases and J by 2 bases, with 17 bases between the two germline ends. Germline-derived CDR1 and CDR2 are MNHNS and SASEGT. The CDR3 consists of 16 residues. TCRdb used MiXCR to reprocess the 5' RACE reads, holding one entry per CDR3 protein. The sample contains 450,000 or so distinct CDR3 sequences, roughly a quarter of which appear only once. The sample was also linked to a second study, of T cells expressing NK-cell markers.

Input material: CD4+ T cells sorted from blood. The J gene is TRBJ2-3, the V gene TRBV6-1, with D possibly TRBD1 on 7 matching bases. The receptor was derived from a woman aged 18-29 years in good health. In DNA, the CDR3 is TGTGCCAGCAGTCCCAGGGGGGACAGTCTCACAGATACGCAGTATTTT. Its translation is CASSPRGDSLTDTQYF.